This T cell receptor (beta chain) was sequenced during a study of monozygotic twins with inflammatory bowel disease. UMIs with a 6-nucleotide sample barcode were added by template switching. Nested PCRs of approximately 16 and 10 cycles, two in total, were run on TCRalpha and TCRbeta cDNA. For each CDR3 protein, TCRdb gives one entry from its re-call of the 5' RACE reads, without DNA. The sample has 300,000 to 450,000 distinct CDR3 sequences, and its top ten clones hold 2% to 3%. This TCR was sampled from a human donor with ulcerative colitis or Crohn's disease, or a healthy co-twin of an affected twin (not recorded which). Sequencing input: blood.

CDR3 in amino acids: CASSLGRVAYEQYF. The chain couples TRBV7-2 to TRBJ2-7; TCRdb selects TRBD1, and the lack of DNA leaves this call unchecked. The CDR3 is 14 residues long. The germline gives CDR1 SGHTA, CDR2 FQGNSA.